The present TCR beta chain was sequenced within a study of cytomegalovirus exposure and HLA in healthy donors. The PCR was carried out with 60 Vbeta primers and 13 Jbeta primers. Per the original methods: Unique TCR beta chains totaled some 78 million in a later count, with around 10 million of them shared. This table comes from immunoSEQ multiplex PCR, and its TCRdb copy is limited to in-frame clones, with some not included. V and J calls and clone size are copied from that table; D and trimming were computed from the DNA. The table records some 71,000 clones, 70% of them present only once. The sample comprised PBMCs. This TCR was sampled from a woman in her fifties or sixties in good health and CMV-seropositive.

This CDR3 is CASSYEGGLNSPLHF. The CDR3 DNA sequence: TGTGCCAGCAGTTACGAGGGAGGATTGAACTCACCCCTCCACTTT. The V call is TRBV6-5, the J call TRBJ1-6, with no clear D. With 2 bases removed from V and 10 bases from J, the gap between germline ends came to 15 bases. This CDR3 region has 15 residues. Germline CDR1 reads MNHEY; CDR2 reads SVGAGI.